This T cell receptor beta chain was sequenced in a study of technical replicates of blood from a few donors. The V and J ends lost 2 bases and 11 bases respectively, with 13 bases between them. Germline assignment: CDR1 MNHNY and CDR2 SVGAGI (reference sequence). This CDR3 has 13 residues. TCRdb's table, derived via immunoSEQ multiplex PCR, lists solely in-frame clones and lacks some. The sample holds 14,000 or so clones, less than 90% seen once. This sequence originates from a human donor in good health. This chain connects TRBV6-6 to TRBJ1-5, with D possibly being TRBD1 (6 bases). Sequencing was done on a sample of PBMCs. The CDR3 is CASSYNRVGAQHF. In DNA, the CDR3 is TGTGCCAGCAGTTACAACAGGGTTGGGGCCCAGCATTTT.